This passage covers 10 T cell receptor beta chains from one sample sequenced in a study of metastatic and nonmetastatic thyroid tumors. TCRdb re-called clones via MiXCR from the PCR reads. The sample holds about 59,000 clones, about 17% seen once. Prior to thyroid surgery, none of the patients had received any treatment. The sample was blood. These receptor sequences come from a male donor with papillary thyroid cancer or a benign thyroid nodule (not recorded which). Some clones in this sample may be carry-over from other donors' samples.

On this clone: At one of its ends the junction is not consistent with the germline gene, which may arise from a read error. The chain is built from TRBV5-6 and TRBJ2-7, with D tentatively TRBD1 (5 bases). The CDR3 contains 15 residues. The germline CDR1 and CDR2 sequences are SGHDT and YYEEEE. In nucleotides, the CDR3 is TGTTCCAGCAGCTTGTGGTCGCAGGGAACCTACGAGCAGTACTTC. It is translated as CSSSLWSQGTYEQYF.

At least ten counts were recorded for this clone. The rearrangement joins TRBV7-2 to TRBJ1-2, with D maybe TRBD1 (5 bases). The CDR3 runs to 11 residues. CDR1 SGHTA and CDR2 FQGNSA come from the germline V gene. Trimming took 3 bases from V and 12 from J, leaving 11 bases between them. Written as DNA, the CDR3 is TGTGCCAGCAGCTTTAATGGGGCCCACACCTTC. This codes for CASSFNGAHTF.

As for this clone: A clone one base away is much larger, so this may be a read error. The chain carries TRBV5-5 and TRBJ2-2; D may be TRBD2 (6 bases). The CDR3 spans 12 residues. The germline CDR1 and CDR2 sequences are SGHKS and YYEKEE (reference sequence). This CDR3 reads CASSSTTGGLFF. CDR3 DNA sequence: TGTGCCAGCAGCTCTACCACCGGGGGGCTGTTTTTT.

Ten or more counts support this clone. The chain has TRBV5-1 and TRBJ2-7, with TRBD1 matching over 11 bases. V trimming: 2 bases; J trimming: 7 bases; junction bases outside the gene matches: 2. Per the germline V gene, CDR1 is SGHRS and CDR2 is YFSETQ. This CDR3 region has 13 residues. The CDR3 is CASSLGTGGEQYF. CDR3 sequence (DNA): TGCGCCAGCAGCTTAGGGACAGGGGGGGAGCAGTACTTC.

This clone was seen many times. Other DNA sequences in the sample encode the same CDR3. The V gene is TRBV5-5, the J gene TRBJ2-1; 9 bases are shared with TRBD1. CDR1 SGHKS and CDR2 YYEKEE come from the germline V gene (reference sequence). J lost 9 bases, V lost 4 bases, and 11 bases had no gene match. The CDR3 covers 15 residues. This chain's CDR3 is CASSPGGQGNVEQFF. DNA of the CDR3: TGTGCCAGCAGCCCTGGTGGACAGGGGAACGTTGAGCAGTTCTTC. The complete variable domain, with remaining parts taken from reference TRBV5-5 and TRBJ2-1, reads DAGVTQSPTHLIKTRGQQVTLRCSPISGHKSVSWYQQVLGQGPQFIFQYYEKEERGRGNFPDRFSARQFPNYSSELNVNALLLGDSALYLCASSPGGQGNVEQFFGPGTRLTVL.

This clone was seen at least ten times. Other DNA sequences from this sample encode an identical CDR3 as well. The V and J genes are TRBV30 and TRBJ2-3; tentatively, D is TRBD1 or TRBD2 (5 bases each). V lost 8 bases to trimming and J lost 6 bases, with 18 bases between them. The CDR3 sequence is 13 residues long. In germline, CDR1 is GTSNPN, CDR2 SVGIG (reference sequence). Written as DNA, the CDR3 is TGTGCCGGGGACCCCGTACTTACGGATACGCAGTATTTT. The encoded protein is CAGDPVLTDTQYF.

Ten or more counts support this clone. The chain carries TRBV12-3 or TRBV12-4 and TRBJ2-1; 8 nucleotides match TRBD1. V shed 3 bases, J shed 0 bases, and the junction held 4 bases outside the gene matches. This CDR3 has 16 amino acids. The CDR3 protein is CASSLGDRSSYNEQFF. CDR3 DNA sequence: TGTGCCAGCAGTTTGGGGGACAGGAGCTCCTACAATGAGCAGTTCTTC.

This CDR3 is CAWSGVGGQTQYF. CDR3 sequence (DNA): TGTGCCTGGAGTGGGGTGGGGGGGCAGACCCAGTACTTC. The V and J genes are TRBV30 and TRBJ2-5, with D possibly TRBD2 on 7 matching bases. The CDR3 extends over 13 amino acids. V lost 1 base to trimming and J lost 6 bases, with 12 bases between them. The germline V gene has CDR1 GTSNPN and CDR2 SVGIG (reference sequence).

The V call is TRBV6-2 or TRBV6-3, the J call TRBJ2-5; D possibly corresponds to TRBD1 (5 bases). The CDR3 runs 13 residues. V was pared by 6 bases and J by 5 bases, with 13 bases between. CDR1 is MNHEY and CDR2 is SVGEGT in the germline V gene. The CDR3 region has the DNA TGTGCCAGCAGAACGTTACAGGTGGAGACCCAGTACTTC. Translating gives CASRTLQVETQYF.

In this sample, this clone turned up many times. The V gene is TRBV11-2, the J gene TRBJ1-1; D remains ambiguous. V gave up 2 bases and J gave up 1 base, with 17 bases separating them. Germline-derived CDR1 and CDR2 are SGHAT and FQNNGV. This CDR3 comprises 17 residues. CDR3 sequence reads: CASSLFPSMVENTEAFF. The CDR3 DNA is TGTGCCAGCAGCTTATTCCCCTCAATGGTCGAGAACACTGAAGCTTTCTTT. Using reference TRBV11-2 and TRBJ1-1 for the parts outside the CDR3, the full variable domain is EAGVAQSPRYKIIEKRQSVAFWCNPISGHATLYWYQQILGQGPKLLIQFQNNGVVDDSQLPKDRFSAERLKGVDSTLKIQPAKLEDSAVYLCASSLFPSMVENTEAFFGQGTRLTVV.